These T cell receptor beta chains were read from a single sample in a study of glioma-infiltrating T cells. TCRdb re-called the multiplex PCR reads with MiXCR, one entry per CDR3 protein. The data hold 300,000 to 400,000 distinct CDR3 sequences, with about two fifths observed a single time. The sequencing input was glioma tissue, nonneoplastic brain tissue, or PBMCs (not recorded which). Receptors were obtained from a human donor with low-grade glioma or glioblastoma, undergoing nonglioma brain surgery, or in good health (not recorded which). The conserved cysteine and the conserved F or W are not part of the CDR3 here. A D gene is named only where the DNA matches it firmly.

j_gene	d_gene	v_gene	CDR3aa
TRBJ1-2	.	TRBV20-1	SARDLTSNYGYT
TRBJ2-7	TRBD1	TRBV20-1	SARSGTGLYEQY
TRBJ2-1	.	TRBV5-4	ASSLYSFNEQF
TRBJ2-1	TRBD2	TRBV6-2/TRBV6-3	ASSYGTSSGRSSSYNEQF
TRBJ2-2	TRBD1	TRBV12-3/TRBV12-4	ASSLSRGTGGTGELF
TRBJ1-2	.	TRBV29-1	SVVTNSNYGYT
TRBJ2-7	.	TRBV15	ATGPPTKSYEQY
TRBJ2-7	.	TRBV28	ASSQTVSEQY
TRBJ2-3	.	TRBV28	ASSLLRDSAADTQY
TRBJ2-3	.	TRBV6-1	ASSETPGALNTDTQY
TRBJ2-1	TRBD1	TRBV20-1	SAPGGTGGAGAYNEQF
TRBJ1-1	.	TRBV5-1	ASSLLRIGDTEAF
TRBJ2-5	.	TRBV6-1	ASSDTGLETQY
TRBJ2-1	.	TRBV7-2	ASSSRAEGNEQF
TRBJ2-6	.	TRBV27	ASSLTQTHRSGANVLT
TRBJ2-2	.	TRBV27	ASSSSSTGELF
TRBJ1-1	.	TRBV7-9	ASSTTNEAF
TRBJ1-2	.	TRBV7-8	ASSLSLVRAPYGYT
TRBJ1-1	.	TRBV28	ASSPMGQRGGITEAF
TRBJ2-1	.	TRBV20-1	SARRLNNEQL
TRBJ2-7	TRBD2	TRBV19	ASSPLAGTVHEQY
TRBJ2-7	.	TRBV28	ASSLAATSSYEQY
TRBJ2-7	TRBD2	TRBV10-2	ASSGGSYSEQY
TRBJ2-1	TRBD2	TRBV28	ASSLLTSGRPRQNEQF